This is a list of T cell receptor beta chains from one sample in a study of blood T cell repertoires in COVID-19. Clones were read by immunoSEQ multiplex PCR, and TCRdb kept only the in-frame ones, dropping some. The sample comprises 90,000 or so clones, about three quarters of which are singletons, and approximately 15% rests with the top ten. The sample consisted of peripheral blood. These receptors were obtained from an elderly woman with acute or convalescent COVID-19. Each CDR3 is given with its conserved first and last residue. The D gene is left open where the match is weak. Only some rows state a clone size, as once, few, many or a class for expanded clones.

J	D	size	V	CDR3	DNA
TRBJ1-1	-	-	TRBV5-1	CASSLLYLNTEAFF	TGCGCCAGCAGCTTACTTTACCTGAACACTGAAGCTTTCTTT
TRBJ1-2	-	once	TRBV5-4	CASSFSTGRYYGYTF	TGTGCCAGCAGCTTCTCGACAGGACGTTACTATGGCTACACCTTC
TRBJ1-1	TRBD1	-	TRBV24-1	CATSDSTGGAYEAFF	TGTGCCACCAGTGATTCCACAGGGGGCGCTTATGAAGCTTTCTTT
TRBJ1-5	-	-	TRBV7-8	CASSTRTRFSNQPQHF	TGTGCCAGCAGCACCAGGACAAGGTTTAGCAATCAGCCCCAGCATTTT
TRBJ2-5	TRBD1	-	TRBV6-2/TRBV6-3	CASSYYGTGQETQYF	TGTGCCAGCAGTTACTATGGGACAGGCCAAGAGACCCAGTACTTC
TRBJ1-2	-	-	TRBV4-2	CASSQAGTNFYGYTF	TGTGCCAGCAGCCAAGCCGGGACAAACTTCTATGGCTACACCTTC
TRBJ2-1	-	-	TRBV18	CASSLSQRGAYNEQFF	TGTGCCAGCTCACTATCCCAACGGGGAGCGTACAATGAGCAGTTCTTC
TRBJ2-3	-	-	TRBV7-8	CASSPRERADTQYF	TGTGCCAGCAGCCCCAGGGAAAGGGCAGATACGCAGTATTTT
TRBJ1-5	-	-	TRBV7-2	CASSLKPGVYQPQHF	TGTGCCAGCAGCTTAAAGCCAGGGGTCTACCAGCCCCAGCATTTT
TRBJ1-5	TRBD1	once	TRBV6-5	CASRVTGDQPQHF	TGTGCCAGCAGAGTAACAGGGGATCAGCCCCAGCATTTT
TRBJ1-2	-	-	TRBV19	CASSMGTLGYTF	TGTGCCAGTAGTATGGGGACTCTAGGCTACACCTTC
TRBJ2-7	-	many	TRBV28	CASSSTGHEQYF	TGTGCCAGCAGTTCAACAGGGCACGAGCAGTACTTC
TRBJ2-5	-	-	TRBV3-1/TRBV3-2	CASSQGLRSGQETQYF	TGTGCCAGCAGCCAAGGACTAAGGAGCGGCCAAGAGACCCAGTACTTC
TRBJ1-5	-	-	TRBV5-6	CASSLKSYPNQPQHF	TGTGCCAGCAGCTTGAAGTCCTACCCCAATCAGCCCCAGCATTTT
TRBJ1-6	TRBD1	-	TRBV2	CASSLVTGNWYNSPLHF	TGTGCCAGCAGCCTAGTGACAGGGAATTGGTATAATTCACCCCTCCACTTT
TRBJ1-2	-	medium-sized	TRBV4-1	CASSQDQTGRGYTF	TGCGCCAGCAGCCAAGATCAGACAGGACGGGGCTACACCTTC
TRBJ1-2	-	few	TRBV3-1/TRBV3-2	CASSQAGDGYGYTF	TGTGCCAGCAGCCAGGCAGGGGACGGCTATGGCTACACCTTC
TRBJ1-1	-	-	TRBV15	CATSLQRTTEAFF	TGTGCCACCTCATTACAGCGGACCACTGAAGCTTTCTTT
TRBJ1-1	-	-	TRBV5-1	CASSSTGTSRTGTEAFF	TGCGCCAGCAGCTCTACCGGGACAAGCCGAACGGGGACTGAAGCTTTCTTT
TRBJ2-1	TRBD1	-	TRBV7-2	CASRRDRASTNEQFF	TGTGCCAGCAGAAGGGACAGGGCCTCTACCAATGAGCAGTTCTTC
TRBJ2-3	-	-	TRBV19	CASSIRGGGTDTQYF	TGTGCCAGTAGTATCCGGGGAGGAGGGACAGATACGCAGTATTTT
TRBJ1-2	TRBD1	-	TRBV30	CARGGNGYTF	TGTGCCAGAGGGGGCAATGGCTACACCTTC
TRBJ1-2	TRBD1	-	TRBV7-9	CASSPMDRVYGYTF	TGTGCCAGCAGTCCTATGGACAGGGTCTATGGCTACACCTTC
TRBJ2-7	-	-	TRBV24-1	CATSDPPDRRSSYEQYF	TGTGCCACCAGTGACCCACCTGACAGGAGGAGCTCCTACGAGCAGTACTTC
TRBJ2-3	-	-	TRBV6-6	CASSVSDTQYF	TGTGCCAGCAGCGTGTCAGATACGCAGTATTTT
TRBJ2-5	-	once	TRBV7-3	CASSLTATGLKTQYF	TGTGCCAGCAGCTTAACGGCTACAGGTCTAAAGACCCAGTACTTC
TRBJ1-5	-	few	TRBV5-8	CASSPSGGGGNQPQHF	TGTGCCAGCAGCCCCTCCGGCGGGGGAGGCAATCAGCCCCAGCATTTT
TRBJ2-2	-	few	TRBV4-3	CASSQEVQATINTGELFF	TGCGCCAGCAGCCAAGAGGTCCAGGCGACGATTAACACCGGGGAGCTGTTTTTT